This T cell receptor (beta chain) is from a study of blood T cell repertoires in COVID-19. Overall study context: The analysed material was cDNA or gDNA that came from T cells, B-cell-depleted T cells, or PBMCs.

Residents of about 25 US areas, aged about 18 to 95 years, made up the participants. Produced via immunoSEQ multiplex PCR; TCRdb's table is partial and in-frame only. Found here are under 150,000 clones, less than 90% of them singletons; the top ten hold 15% to 20%. Trimming took off 0 bases at V and 5 bases at J, with 7 bases between the two ends. CDR1 is GTSNPN and CDR2 is SVGIG in the germline V gene (reference sequence). The length of the CDR3 is 13 residues. This rearrangement joins TRBV30 to TRBJ1-4, with a weak D call TRBD1 (6 bases). The sequencing input was PBMCs or T cells enriched from blood (not recorded which). The TCR sequence derives from a man aged 25-45 years who had recovered from COVID-19. CDR3 sequence (DNA): TGTGCCTGGAGTGTCCAGGGGAATGAAAAACTGTTTTTT. This gives the protein CAWSVQGNEKLFF. The full variable domain, its missing parts supplied by reference TRBV30 and TRBJ1-4, is SQTIHQWPATLVQPVGSPLSLECTVEGTSNPNLYWYRQAAGRGLQLLFYSVGIGQISSEVPQNLSASRPQDRQFILSSKKLLLSDSGFYLCAWSVQGNEKLFFGSGTQLSVL.